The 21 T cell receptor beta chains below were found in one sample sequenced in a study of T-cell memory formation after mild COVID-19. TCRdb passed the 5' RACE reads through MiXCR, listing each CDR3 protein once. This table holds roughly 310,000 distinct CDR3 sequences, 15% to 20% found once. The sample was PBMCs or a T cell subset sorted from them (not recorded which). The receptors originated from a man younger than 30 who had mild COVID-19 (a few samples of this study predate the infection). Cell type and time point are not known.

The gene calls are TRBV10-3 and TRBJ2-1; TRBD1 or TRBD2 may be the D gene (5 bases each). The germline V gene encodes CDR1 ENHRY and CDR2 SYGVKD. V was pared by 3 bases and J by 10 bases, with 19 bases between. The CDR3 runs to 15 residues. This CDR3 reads CAISDRRDGLSEQFF. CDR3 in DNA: TGTGCCATCAGTGACCGCCGGGACGGGTTGTCGGAGCAGTTCTTC.

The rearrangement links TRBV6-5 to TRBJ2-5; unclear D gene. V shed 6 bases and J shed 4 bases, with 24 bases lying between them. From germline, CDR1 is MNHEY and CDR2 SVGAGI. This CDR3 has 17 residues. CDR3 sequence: CASSPDFYSVGLETQYF. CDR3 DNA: TGTGCCAGCAGCCCCGATTTTTATAGTGTTGGCCTAGAGACCCAGTACTTC.

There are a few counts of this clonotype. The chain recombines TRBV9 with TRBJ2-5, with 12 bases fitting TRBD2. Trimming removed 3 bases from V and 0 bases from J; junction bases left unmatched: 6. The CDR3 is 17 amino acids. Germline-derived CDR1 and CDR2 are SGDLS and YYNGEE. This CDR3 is CASSGLAGGEYQETQYF. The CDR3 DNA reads TGTGCCAGCAGCGGGCTAGCGGGGGGGGAGTACCAAGAGACCCAGTACTTC.

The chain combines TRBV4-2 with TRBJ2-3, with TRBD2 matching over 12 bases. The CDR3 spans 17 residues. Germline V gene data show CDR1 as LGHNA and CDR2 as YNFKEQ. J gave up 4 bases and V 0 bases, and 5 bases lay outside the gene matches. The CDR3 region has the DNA TGTGCCAGCAGCCAAGAAGCGACTAGCGGGGGCCCAGATACGCAGTATTTT. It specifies CASSQEATSGGPDTQYF.

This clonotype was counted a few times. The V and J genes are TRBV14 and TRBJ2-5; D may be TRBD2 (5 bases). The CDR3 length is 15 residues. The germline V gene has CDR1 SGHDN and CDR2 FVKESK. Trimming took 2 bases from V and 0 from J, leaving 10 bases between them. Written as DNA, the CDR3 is TGTGCCAGCAGCCAAAGGTCGGGGTACCAAGAGACCCAGTACTTC. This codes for CASSQRSGYQETQYF.

CDR3 DNA: TGTGCCAGCAGCTTAGACAGGGCCAATTCACCCCTCCACTTT. Protein sequence: CASSLDRANSPLHF. The genes are TRBV7-2 and TRBJ1-6; D is possibly TRBD1 (6 bases). CDR1 is SGHTA and CDR2 is FQGNSA in the germline V gene. Trimming took 1 base from V and 7 from J, leaving 8 bases between them. The CDR3 is made up of 14 amino acids.

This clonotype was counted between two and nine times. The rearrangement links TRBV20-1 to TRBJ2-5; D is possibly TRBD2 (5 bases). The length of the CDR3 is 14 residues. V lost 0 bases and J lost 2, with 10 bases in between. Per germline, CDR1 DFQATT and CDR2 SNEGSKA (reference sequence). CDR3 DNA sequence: TGCAGTGCTAGAGATGGTACTAGACAAGAGACCCAGTACTTC. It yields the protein CSARDGTRQETQYF.

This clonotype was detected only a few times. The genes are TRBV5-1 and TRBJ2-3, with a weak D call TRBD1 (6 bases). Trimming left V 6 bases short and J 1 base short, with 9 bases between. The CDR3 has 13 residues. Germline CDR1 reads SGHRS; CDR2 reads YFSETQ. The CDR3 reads CASTQGRTDTQYF. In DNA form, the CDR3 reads TGCGCCAGCACCCAGGGGCGCACAGATACGCAGTATTTT.

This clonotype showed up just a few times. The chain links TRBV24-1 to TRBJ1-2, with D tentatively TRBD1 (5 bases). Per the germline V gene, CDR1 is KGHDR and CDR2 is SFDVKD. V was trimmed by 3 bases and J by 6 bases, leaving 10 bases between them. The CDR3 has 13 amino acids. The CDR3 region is CATSDGDRDGYTF. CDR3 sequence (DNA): TGTGCCACCAGTGATGGTGACAGAGATGGCTACACCTTC.

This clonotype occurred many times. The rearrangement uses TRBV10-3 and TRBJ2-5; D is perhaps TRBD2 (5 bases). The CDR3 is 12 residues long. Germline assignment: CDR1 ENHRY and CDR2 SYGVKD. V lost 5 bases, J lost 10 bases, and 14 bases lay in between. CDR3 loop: CAISPRGWDQYF. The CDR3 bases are TGTGCCATCAGTCCGAGAGGGTGGGACCAGTACTTC.

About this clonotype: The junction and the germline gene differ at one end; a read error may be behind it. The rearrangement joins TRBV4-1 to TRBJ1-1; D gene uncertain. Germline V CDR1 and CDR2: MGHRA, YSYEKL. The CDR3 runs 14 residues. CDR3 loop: CASSSGGSIAEAFF. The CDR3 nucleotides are TGTGCCAGCAGCTCCGGCGGCTCTATCGCTGAAGCTTTCTTT.

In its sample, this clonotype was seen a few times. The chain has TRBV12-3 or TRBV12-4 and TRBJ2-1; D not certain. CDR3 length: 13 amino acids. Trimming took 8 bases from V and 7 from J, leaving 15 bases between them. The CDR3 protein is CASRVYPKNEQFF. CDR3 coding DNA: TGTGCCAGCCGCGTCTACCCCAAGAATGAGCAGTTCTTC.

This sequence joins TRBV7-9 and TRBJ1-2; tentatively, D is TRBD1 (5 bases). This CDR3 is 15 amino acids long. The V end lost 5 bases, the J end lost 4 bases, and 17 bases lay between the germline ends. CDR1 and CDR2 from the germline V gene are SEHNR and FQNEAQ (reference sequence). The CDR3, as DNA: TGTGCCAGCAGCGACACACGACAGAGCTCCTATGGCTACACCTTC. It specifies CASSDTRQSSYGYTF.

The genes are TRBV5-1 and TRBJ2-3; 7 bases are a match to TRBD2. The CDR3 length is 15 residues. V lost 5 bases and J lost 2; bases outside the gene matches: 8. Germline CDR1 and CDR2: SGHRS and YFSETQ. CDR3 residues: CASRWPAGDTDTQYF. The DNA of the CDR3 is TGCGCCAGCAGGTGGCCGGCGGGGGACACAGATACGCAGTATTTT.

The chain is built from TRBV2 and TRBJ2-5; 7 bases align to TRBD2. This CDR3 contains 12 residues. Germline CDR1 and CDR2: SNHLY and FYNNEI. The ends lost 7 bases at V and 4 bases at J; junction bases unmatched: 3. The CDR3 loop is CASMGGRETQYF. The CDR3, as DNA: TGTGCCAGCATGGGGGGGAGAGAGACCCAGTACTTC.

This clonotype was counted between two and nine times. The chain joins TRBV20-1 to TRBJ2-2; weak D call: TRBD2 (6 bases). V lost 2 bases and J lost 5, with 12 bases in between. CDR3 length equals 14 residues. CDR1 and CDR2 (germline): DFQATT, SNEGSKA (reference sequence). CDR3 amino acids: CSARFSGGTGELFF. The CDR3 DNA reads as TGCAGTGCTAGATTTTCTGGAGGGACCGGGGAGCTGTTTTTT.

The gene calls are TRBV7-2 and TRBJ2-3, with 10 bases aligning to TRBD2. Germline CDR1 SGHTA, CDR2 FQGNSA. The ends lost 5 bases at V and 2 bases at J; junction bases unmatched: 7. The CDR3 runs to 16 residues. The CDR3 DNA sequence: TGTGCCAGCAGCCCCCGGACTAGCGGCCCCACAGATACGCAGTATTTT. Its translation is CASSPRTSGPTDTQYF.

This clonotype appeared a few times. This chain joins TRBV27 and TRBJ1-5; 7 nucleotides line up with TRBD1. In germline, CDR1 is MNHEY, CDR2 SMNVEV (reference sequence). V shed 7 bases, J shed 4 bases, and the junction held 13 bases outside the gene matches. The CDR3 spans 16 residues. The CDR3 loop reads CASKIAAGTANQPQHF. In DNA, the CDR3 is TGTGCCAGCAAAATCGCTGCCGGGACAGCTAATCAGCCCCAGCATTTT.

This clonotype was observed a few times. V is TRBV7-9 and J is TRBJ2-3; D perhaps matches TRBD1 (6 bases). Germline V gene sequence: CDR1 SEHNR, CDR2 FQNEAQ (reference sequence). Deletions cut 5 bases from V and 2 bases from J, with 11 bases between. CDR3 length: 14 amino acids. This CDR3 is CASSVAGATDTQYF. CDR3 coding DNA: TGTGCCAGCAGCGTGGCAGGGGCCACAGATACGCAGTATTTT.

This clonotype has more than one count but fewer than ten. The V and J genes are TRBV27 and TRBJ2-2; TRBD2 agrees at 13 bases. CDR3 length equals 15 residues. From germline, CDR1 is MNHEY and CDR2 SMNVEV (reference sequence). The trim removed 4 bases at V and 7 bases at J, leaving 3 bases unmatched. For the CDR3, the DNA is TGTGCCAGCAGTTGGACTAGCGGGGGTAGCGGGGAGCTGTTTTTT. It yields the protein CASSWTSGGSGELFF.

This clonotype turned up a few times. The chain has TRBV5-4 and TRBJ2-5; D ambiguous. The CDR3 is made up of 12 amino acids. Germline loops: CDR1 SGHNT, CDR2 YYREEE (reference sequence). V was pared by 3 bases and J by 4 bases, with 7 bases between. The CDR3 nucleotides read TGTGCCAGCAGCTCCTATACAGAGACCCAGTACTTC. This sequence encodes CASSSYTETQYF.